The rows below give T cell receptor beta chains drawn from one sample of a study of T cell changes during pregnancy in multiple sclerosis. The protocol was immunoSEQ multiplex PCR, while the TCRdb copy is restricted to in-frame clones and leaves out a portion. This table has 65,000 to 90,000 clones, 85% to 95% appearing once. The sequences come from peripheral blood, collected before pregnancy. These receptors all stem from a female donor with multiple sclerosis, enrolled in a pregnancy study. The CDR3 runs from the conserved cysteine through the conserved F or W. D genes are given only for firm matches. Where a row states a size, it is once, few, many or the class of an expanded clone; other rows omit it.

J,size,length,V,D,CDR3,DNA
TRBJ2-1,.,15,TRBV4-1,TRBD1,CASSLLGQAINEQFF,TGCGCCAGCAGCCTCCTCGGACAGGCGATCAATGAGCAGTTCTTC
TRBJ1-5,.,17,TRBV19,TRBD1,CASSPLIGTGSNQPQHF,TGTGCCAGTAGTCCCCTGATCGGGACAGGGAGCAATCAGCCCCAGCATTTT
TRBJ2-7,.,13,TRBV10-2,.,CASGPTNSYEQYF,TGCGCCAGCGGCCCGACAAACTCCTACGAGCAGTACTTC
TRBJ1-2,.,13,TRBV29-1,.,CSVRDTGIYGYTF,TGCAGCGTTCGGGACACGGGTATCTATGGCTACACCTTC
TRBJ2-3,.,16,TRBV6-6,.,CASSQPEVGATDTQYF,TGTGCCAGCAGCCAACCCGAGGTAGGGGCCACAGATACGCAGTATTTT
TRBJ1-1,.,16,TRBV15,TRBD1,CATSRRAGTGNTEAFF,TGTGCCACCAGCAGACGAGCCGGGACAGGGAACACTGAAGCTTTCTTT
TRBJ1-5,.,14,TRBV19,.,CASSMPRYGQPQHF,TGTGCCAGTAGTATGCCCCGGTACGGGCAGCCCCAGCATTTT
TRBJ2-7,.,13,TRBV4-2,.,CASSQGEGPEQYF,TGTGCCAGCAGCCAAGGTGAGGGCCCCGAGCAGTACTTC
TRBJ1-4,.,15,TRBV7-2,.,CASSSQGLTNEKLFF,TGTGCCAGCAGCTCCCAGGGGTTAACTAATGAAAAACTGTTTTTT
TRBJ2-1,.,14,TRBV11-3,.,CASSQQTSSYEQFF,TGTGCCAGCAGCCAACAGACTAGTAGCTATGAGCAGTTCTTC
TRBJ2-5,.,13,TRBV10-3,.,CAISESLWATQYF,TGTGCCATCAGTGAGTCGTTGTGGGCGACCCAGTACTTC
TRBJ2-3,few,16,TRBV2,.,CASTEGASDATDTQYF,TGTGCCAGCACGGAGGGGGCTAGCGATGCCACAGATACGCAGTATTTT
TRBJ1-2,.,13,TRBV19,.,CASSIDGLDGYTF,TGTGCCAGTAGTATAGATGGACTGGATGGCTACACCTTC
TRBJ1-2,.,14,TRBV6-5,TRBD1,CASYRQGTLYGYTF,TGTGCCAGCTATAGACAGGGTACTCTCTATGGCTACACCTTC
TRBJ2-2,.,13,TRBV6-1,.,CAIRLVATGELFF,TGTGCCATCCGACTAGTCGCCACCGGGGAGCTGTTTTTT
TRBJ2-5,.,15,TRBV25-1,TRBD2,CASSESSGREETQYF,TGTGCCAGCAGTGAATCTTCTGGGAGGGAAGAGACCCAGTACTTC
TRBJ1-1,.,15,TRBV7-9,.,CASSPRERLNTEAFF,TGTGCCAGCAGCCCACGGGAACGGCTGAACACTGAAGCTTTCTTT
TRBJ2-5,.,12,TRBV27,.,CASSLAGETQYF,TGTGCCAGCAGTTTAGCGGGAGAGACCCAGTACTTC
TRBJ2-7,once,13,TRBV18,.,CASSPGSSYEQYF,TGTGCCAGCTCTCCCGGGTCCTCCTACGAGCAGTACTTC
TRBJ2-7,.,15,TRBV11-2,TRBD1,CASSFNGQGTYEQYF,TGTGCCAGCAGCTTCAACGGACAGGGGACCTACGAGCAGTACTTC
TRBJ1-6,.,14,TRBV5-1,.,CASSQGSYNSPLHF,TGCGCCAGCAGCCAGGGCTCCTATAATTCACCCCTCCACTTT
TRBJ1-5,.,13,TRBV6-1,.,CASNVGGEGAQHF,TGTGCCAGCAATGTAGGCGGGGAGGGGGCCCAGCATTTT
TRBJ2-1,.,14,TRBV2,.,CASSDSTGYNEQFF,TGTGCCAGCAGTGATAGTACAGGATACAATGAGCAGTTCTTC
TRBJ2-1,.,19,TRBV7-2,TRBD2,CASSLDLTSGRTAYNEQFF,TGTGCCAGCAGCTTAGACCTCACTAGCGGGCGGACGGCCTACAATGAGCAGTTCTTC
TRBJ1-2,.,14,TRBV7-2,.,CASSRDKANYGYTF,TGTGCCAGCAGCCGGGACAAAGCTAACTATGGCTACACCTTC
TRBJ2-5,.,16,TRBV28,TRBD2,CASSSDGTSGRETQYF,TGTGCCAGCAGCTCTGACGGGACTAGCGGGAGAGAGACCCAGTACTTC
TRBJ2-1,.,16,TRBV19,.,CASSILASAYYNEQFF,TGTGCCAGTAGTATTTTAGCCAGCGCCTATTACAATGAGCAGTTCTTC
TRBJ2-7,.,14,TRBV2,TRBD2,CASTLAGISYEQYF,TGTGCCAGCACCCTAGCGGGCATCTCCTACGAGCAGTACTTC
TRBJ2-2,.,12,TRBV19,.,CASREVVGELFF,TGTGCCAGTAGGGAGGTAGTCGGGGAGCTGTTTTTT
TRBJ1-1,.,15,TRBV30,.,CAWSAWQGMNTEAFF,TGTGCCTGGAGTGCCTGGCAGGGAATGAACACTGAAGCTTTCTTT
TRBJ2-2,.,13,TRBV6-4,.,CASSASNTGELFF,TGTGCCAGCAGTGCCTCGAACACCGGGGAGCTGTTTTTT
TRBJ2-7,once,15,TRBV5-1,TRBD2,CASSFWTSGGYEQYF,TGCGCCAGCAGCTTCTGGACTAGCGGGGGCTACGAGCAGTACTTC
TRBJ2-7,.,19,TRBV27,TRBD1,CASSQLRTGGGIGNYEQYF,TGTGCCAGCAGTCAACTAAGGACAGGGGGCGGGATAGGGAACTACGAGCAGTACTTC
TRBJ1-2,.,14,TRBV25-1,.,CASSAQGSGYGYTF,TGTGCCAGCAGTGCCCAAGGGTCGGGGTATGGCTACACCTTC
TRBJ2-2,.,13,TRBV15,.,CATSLDSHGELFF,TGTGCCACCAGCCTAGACTCTCACGGGGAGCTGTTTTTT
TRBJ2-7,.,17,TRBV2,TRBD2,CASSYLRGGLAGLSMYF,TGTGCCAGCAGCTATCTTCGGGGGGGACTAGCGGGCCTGAGCATGTACTTC
TRBJ1-2,few,13,TRBV6-5,.,CASRTQGNYGYTF,TGTGCCAGCAGGACGCAGGGGAACTATGGCTACACCTTC
TRBJ2-5,.,17,TRBV10-3,TRBD2,CATRPERAGVSQETQYF,TGTGCCACCAGACCGGAAAGAGCGGGAGTCTCTCAAGAGACCCAGTACTTC
TRBJ2-2,once,16,TRBV7-2,TRBD2,CASSAGLAGVSGELFF,TGTGCCAGCAGCGCCGGACTAGCGGGAGTGTCCGGGGAGCTGTTTTTT
TRBJ2-4,.,15,TRBV7-2,TRBD2,CASSLGTSAKNIQYF,TGTGCCAGCAGCTTAGGGACTAGCGCGAAAAACATTCAGTACTTC
TRBJ2-5,.,16,TRBV19,TRBD2,CASSTVTSRRGETQYF,TGTGCCAGTAGTACCGTGACTAGCCGGAGGGGAGAGACCCAGTACTTC
TRBJ1-4,.,17,TRBV11-3,TRBD1,CASSPRQGARANEKLFF,TGTGCCAGCAGCCCCCGGCAGGGGGCAAGGGCTAATGAAAAACTGTTTTTT
TRBJ2-3,.,14,TRBV5-1,.,CASSLAVLTDTQYF,TGCGCCAGCAGCTTGGCCGTACTGACAGATACGCAGTATTTT